Following are 6 T cell receptor beta chains from one sample sequenced in a study of blood T cell repertoires in COVID-19. This table comes from immunoSEQ multiplex PCR, and its TCRdb copy is limited to in-frame clones, with some not included. The profile shows about 290,000 clones, 89% of them singletons. Input material: peripheral blood. These receptors originate from a woman aged 40-49 years who had recovered from COVID-19.

The chain combines TRBV19 with TRBJ2-1, with TRBD2 matching over 10 bases. V lost 5 bases and J lost 9; bases outside the gene matches: 16. The CDR3 has 17 amino acids. Germline V gene sequence: CDR1 LNHDA, CDR2 SQIVND (reference sequence). The CDR3 protein is CASSLLASGSLRGEQFF. Here the CDR3 DNA reads TGTGCCAGTAGTCTCCTGGCTAGCGGGAGTCTTAGGGGTGAGCAGTTCTTC.

This rearrangement joins TRBV28 to TRBJ2-5, with 8 bases lining up with TRBD2. V shed 5 bases and J 5 bases; nucleotides not matched to a gene: 13. The CDR3 extends over 16 amino acids. The V gene's germline CDR1 is MDHEN and CDR2 SYDVKM. The DNA for the CDR3 is TGTGCCAGCAGTCGGTTACTAGCGGAGGTAGGGGAGACCCAGTACTTC. Translation gives CASSRLLAEVGETQYF.

Notes on this clone: An end of the junction does not agree with germline; a read error may underlie this. This chain links TRBV11-2 with TRBJ2-7; TRBD1 matches 8 bases. This CDR3 contains 18 residues. Germline values: CDR1 SGHAT, CDR2 FQNNGV. CDR3 DNA sequence: TGTGCCAGCACCTTAAGTCTCTCCCAGGACAGGGTTGGCTACGAGCAGTACTTC. This codes for CASTLSLSQDRVGYEQYF.

The chain recombines TRBV11-2 with TRBJ1-3; 9 bases match TRBD1. Germline loops: CDR1 SGHAT, CDR2 FQNNGV. The ends lost 3 bases at V and 4 bases at J; junction bases unmatched: 7. The CDR3 length is 16 residues. The CDR3 reads CASSLLGTGLGNTIYF. CDR3 bases: TGTGCCAGCAGCTTGCTTGGGACAGGGCTAGGAAACACCATATATTTT.

The chain is built from TRBV12-3 or TRBV12-4 and TRBJ2-2, with a possible D match to TRBD1 (6 bases). V lost 7 bases to trimming and J lost 7 bases, with 13 bases between them. The CDR3 has 13 amino acids. CDR3 DNA sequence: TGTGCCAGCAACTCACAGGGAATCGGGGAGCTGTTTTTT. Its protein product is CASNSQGIGELFF.

The gene calls are TRBV19 and TRBJ1-5; 8 positions agree with TRBD1. Germline CDR1 reads LNHDA; CDR2 reads SQIVND (reference sequence). Germline trimming cut 6 bases from V and 9 bases from J; bases unmatched to any gene: 7. The CDR3 totals 13 residues. The CDR3, as DNA: TGTGCCAGTAGGGGACAGGCGGGATGGCCCCAGCATTTT. Protein product: CASRGQAGWPQHF.